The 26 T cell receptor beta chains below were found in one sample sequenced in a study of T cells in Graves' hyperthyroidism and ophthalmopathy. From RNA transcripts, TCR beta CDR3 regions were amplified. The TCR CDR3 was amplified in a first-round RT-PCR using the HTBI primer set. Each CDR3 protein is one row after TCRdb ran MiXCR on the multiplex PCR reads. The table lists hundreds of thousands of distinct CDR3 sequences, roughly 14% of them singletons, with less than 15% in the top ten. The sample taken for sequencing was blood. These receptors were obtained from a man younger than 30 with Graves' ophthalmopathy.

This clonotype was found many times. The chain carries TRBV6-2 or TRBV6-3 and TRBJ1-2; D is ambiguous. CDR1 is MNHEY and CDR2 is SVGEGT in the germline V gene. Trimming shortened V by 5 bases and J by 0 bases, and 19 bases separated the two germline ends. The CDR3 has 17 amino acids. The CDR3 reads CASSPPPPPLANYGYTF. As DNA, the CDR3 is TGTGCCAGCAGTCCCCCGCCGCCCCCCTTGGCTAACTATGGCTACACCTTC.

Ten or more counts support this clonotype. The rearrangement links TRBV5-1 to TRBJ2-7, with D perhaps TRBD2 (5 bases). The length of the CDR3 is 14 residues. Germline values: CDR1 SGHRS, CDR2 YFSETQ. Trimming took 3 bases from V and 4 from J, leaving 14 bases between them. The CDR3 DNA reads TGCGCCAGCAGCTATGCAACCGGGGAATACGAGCAGTACTTC. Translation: CASSYATGEYEQYF.

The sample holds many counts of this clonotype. In nucleotides, the CDR3 is TGTGCCAGCAGCCACAGTCAAGACAGGGGCAACCATGAAAAACTGTTTTTT. It specifies CASSHSQDRGNHEKLFF. The rearrangement links TRBV3-1 to TRBJ1-4; TRBD1 aligns across 8 bases. The CDR3 covers 17 residues. Unmatched junction bases numbered 12, after V lost 3 bases and J lost 6 bases. In germline, CDR1 is LGHDT, CDR2 YNNKEL (reference sequence).

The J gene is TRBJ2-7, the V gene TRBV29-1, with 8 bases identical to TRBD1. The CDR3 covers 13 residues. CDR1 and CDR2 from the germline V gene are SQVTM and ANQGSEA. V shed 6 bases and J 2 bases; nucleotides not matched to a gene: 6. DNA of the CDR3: TGCAGCGTCACCGGGACAGGTACCTACGAGCAGTACTTC. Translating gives CSVTGTGTYEQYF.

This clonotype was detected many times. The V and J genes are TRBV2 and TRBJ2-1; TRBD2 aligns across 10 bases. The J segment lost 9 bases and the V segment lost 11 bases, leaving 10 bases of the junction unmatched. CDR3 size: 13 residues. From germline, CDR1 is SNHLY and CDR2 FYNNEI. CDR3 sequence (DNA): TGTGCCGAGGGGGCTAGCGGGAGCAGTGAGCAGTTCTTC. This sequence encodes CAEGASGSSEQFF.

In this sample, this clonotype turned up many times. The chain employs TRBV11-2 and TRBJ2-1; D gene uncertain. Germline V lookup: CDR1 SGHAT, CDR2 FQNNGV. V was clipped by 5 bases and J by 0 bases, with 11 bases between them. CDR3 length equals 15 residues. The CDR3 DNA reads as TGTGCCAGCAGCCCTCAATTGCCCTCCTACAATGAGCAGTTCTTC. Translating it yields CASSPQLPSYNEQFF.

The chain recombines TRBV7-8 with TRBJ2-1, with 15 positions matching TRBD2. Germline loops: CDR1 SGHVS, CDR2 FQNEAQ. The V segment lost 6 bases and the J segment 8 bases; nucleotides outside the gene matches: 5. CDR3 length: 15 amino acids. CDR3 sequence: CASSDGLAGGYEQFF. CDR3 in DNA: TGTGCCAGCAGTGACGGACTAGCGGGAGGGTATGAGCAGTTCTTC.

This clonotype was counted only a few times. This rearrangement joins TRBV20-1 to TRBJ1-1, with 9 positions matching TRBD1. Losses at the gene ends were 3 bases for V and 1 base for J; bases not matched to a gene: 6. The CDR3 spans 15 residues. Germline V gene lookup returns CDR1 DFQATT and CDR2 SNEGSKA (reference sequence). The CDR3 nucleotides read TGCAGTGCTAGCCAACAGGGGGCCTGGAACACTGAAGCTTTCTTT. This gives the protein CSASQQGAWNTEAFF.

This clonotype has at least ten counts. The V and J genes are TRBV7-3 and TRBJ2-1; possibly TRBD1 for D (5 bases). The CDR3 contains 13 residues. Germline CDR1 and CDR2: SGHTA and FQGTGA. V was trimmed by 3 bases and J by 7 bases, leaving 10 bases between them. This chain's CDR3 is CASSFQGNNEQFF. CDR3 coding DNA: TGTGCCAGCAGCTTTCAGGGTAATAATGAGCAGTTCTTC.

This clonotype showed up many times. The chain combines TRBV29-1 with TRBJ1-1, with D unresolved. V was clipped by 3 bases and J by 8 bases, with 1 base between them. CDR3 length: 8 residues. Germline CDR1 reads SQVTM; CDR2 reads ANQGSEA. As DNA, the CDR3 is TGCAGCGTTGAGGAAGCTTTCTTT. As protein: CSVEEAFF.

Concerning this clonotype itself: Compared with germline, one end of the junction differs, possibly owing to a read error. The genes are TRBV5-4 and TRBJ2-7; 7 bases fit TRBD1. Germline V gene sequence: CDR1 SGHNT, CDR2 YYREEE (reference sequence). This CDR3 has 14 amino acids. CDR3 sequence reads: CASSLEGGSDEQYF. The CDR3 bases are TGTGCCAGCAGCTTGGAAGGGGGCTCCGACGAGCAGTACTTC.

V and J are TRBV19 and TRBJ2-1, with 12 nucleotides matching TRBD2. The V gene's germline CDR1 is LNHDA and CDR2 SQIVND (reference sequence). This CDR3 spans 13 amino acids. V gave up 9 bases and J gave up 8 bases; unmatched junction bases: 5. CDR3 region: CASLAGGLDEQFF. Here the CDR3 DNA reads TGTGCCAGCCTAGCGGGAGGGCTGGATGAGCAGTTCTTC.

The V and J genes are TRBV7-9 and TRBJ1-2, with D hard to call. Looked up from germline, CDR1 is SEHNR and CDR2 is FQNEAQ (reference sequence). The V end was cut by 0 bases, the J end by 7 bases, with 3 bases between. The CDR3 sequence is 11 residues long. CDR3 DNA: TGTGCCAGCAGCTTAGCAGCTGGCTACACCTTC. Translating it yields CASSLAAGYTF.

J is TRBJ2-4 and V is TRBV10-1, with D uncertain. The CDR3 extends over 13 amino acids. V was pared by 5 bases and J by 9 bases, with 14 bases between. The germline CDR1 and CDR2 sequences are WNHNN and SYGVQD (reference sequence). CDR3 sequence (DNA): TGCGCCAGCAGTTCTAATCCGTCTGGCATTCAGTACTTC. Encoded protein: CASSSNPSGIQYF.

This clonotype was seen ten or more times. The CDR3 sequence: CSARGRGHTDTQYF. In DNA, the CDR3 is TGCAGTGCTAGGGGGCGGGGGCACACAGATACGCAGTATTTT. This chain connects TRBV20-1 to TRBJ2-3; tentatively, D is TRBD2 (7 bases). CDR1 and CDR2 from the germline V gene are DFQATT and SNEGSKA (reference sequence). The CDR3 extends over 14 amino acids. The V end lost 3 bases, the J end lost 2 bases, and 12 bases lay between the germline ends.

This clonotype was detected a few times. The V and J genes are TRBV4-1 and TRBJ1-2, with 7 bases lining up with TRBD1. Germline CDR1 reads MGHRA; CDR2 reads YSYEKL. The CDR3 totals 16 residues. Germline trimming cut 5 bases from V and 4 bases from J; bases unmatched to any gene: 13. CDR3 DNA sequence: TGCGCCAGCAGCGCGAACCCAGGGGGTTGGGGCTATGGCTACACCTTC. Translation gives CASSANPGGWGYGYTF.

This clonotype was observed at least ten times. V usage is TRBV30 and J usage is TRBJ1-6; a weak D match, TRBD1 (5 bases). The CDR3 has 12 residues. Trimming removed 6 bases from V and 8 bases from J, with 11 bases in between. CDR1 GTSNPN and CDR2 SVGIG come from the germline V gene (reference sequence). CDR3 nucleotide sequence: TGTGCCTGCTCGCAGGGCCATTCACCCCTCCACTTT. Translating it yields CACSQGHSPLHF.

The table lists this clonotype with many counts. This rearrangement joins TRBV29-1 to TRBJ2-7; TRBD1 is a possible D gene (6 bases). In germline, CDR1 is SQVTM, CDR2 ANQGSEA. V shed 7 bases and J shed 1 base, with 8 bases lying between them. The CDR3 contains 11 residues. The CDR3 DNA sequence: TGCAGCGCAGGACAGTCCTACGAGCAGTACTTC. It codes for CSAGQSYEQYF.

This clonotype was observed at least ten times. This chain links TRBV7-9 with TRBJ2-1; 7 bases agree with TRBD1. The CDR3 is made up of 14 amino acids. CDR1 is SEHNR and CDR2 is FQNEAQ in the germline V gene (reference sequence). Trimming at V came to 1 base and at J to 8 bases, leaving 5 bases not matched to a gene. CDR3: CASSLEQGMDEQFF. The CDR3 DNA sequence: TGTGCCAGCAGCTTAGAACAGGGGATGGATGAGCAGTTCTTC.

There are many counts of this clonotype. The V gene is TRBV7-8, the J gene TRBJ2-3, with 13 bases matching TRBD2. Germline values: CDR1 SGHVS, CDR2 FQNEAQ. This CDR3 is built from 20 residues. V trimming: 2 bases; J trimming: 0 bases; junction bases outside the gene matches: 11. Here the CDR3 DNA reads TGTGCCAGCAGCTTAACCTTAGGACTAGCGGGAGACCCTAGCACAGATACGCAGTATTTT. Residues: CASSLTLGLAGDPSTDTQYF.

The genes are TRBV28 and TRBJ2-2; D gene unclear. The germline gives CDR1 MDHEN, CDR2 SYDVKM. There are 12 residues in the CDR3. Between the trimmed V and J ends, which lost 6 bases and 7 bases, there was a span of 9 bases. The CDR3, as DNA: TGTGCCAGCAGCCGCCTGATCGGGGAGCTGTTTTTT. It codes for CASSRLIGELFF.

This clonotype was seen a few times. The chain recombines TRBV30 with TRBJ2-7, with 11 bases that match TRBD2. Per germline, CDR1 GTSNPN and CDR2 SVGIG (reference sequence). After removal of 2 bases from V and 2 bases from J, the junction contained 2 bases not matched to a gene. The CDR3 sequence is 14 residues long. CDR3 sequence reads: CAWSLAGGTYEQYF. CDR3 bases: TGTGCCTGGAGTTTAGCGGGGGGGACCTACGAGCAGTACTTC.

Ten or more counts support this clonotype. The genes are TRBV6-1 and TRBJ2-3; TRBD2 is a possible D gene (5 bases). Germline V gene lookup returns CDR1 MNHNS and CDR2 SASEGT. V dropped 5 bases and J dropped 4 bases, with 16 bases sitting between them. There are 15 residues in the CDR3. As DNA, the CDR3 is TGTGCCAGCAGTACCCGGCAGCCCGGGGCAGATACGCAGTATTTT. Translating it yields CASSTRQPGADTQYF.

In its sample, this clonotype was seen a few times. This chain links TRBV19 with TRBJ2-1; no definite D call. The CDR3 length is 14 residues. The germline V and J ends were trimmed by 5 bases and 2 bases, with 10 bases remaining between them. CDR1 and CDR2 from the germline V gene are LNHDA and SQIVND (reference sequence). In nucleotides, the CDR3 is TGTGCCAGTAGTGCAGGATCGGCCTACAATGAGCAGTTCTTC. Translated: CASSAGSAYNEQFF.

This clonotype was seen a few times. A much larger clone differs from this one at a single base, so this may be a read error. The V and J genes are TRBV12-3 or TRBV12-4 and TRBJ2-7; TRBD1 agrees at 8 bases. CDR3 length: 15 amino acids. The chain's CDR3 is CASTNWGTGHYERYF. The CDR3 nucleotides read TGTGCCAGCACAAATTGGGGGACAGGACACTACGAGCGGTACTTC.

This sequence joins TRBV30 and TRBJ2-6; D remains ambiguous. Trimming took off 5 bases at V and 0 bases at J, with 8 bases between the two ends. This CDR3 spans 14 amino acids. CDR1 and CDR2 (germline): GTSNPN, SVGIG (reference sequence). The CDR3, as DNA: TGTGCCTGGGAAATGAGCTCTGGGGCCAACGTCCTGACTTTC. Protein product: CAWEMSSGANVLTF. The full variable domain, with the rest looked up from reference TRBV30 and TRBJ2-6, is SQTIHQWPATLVQPVGSPLSLECTVEGTSNPNLYWYRQAAGRGLQLLFYSVGIGQISSEVPQNLSASRPQDRQFILSSKKLLLSDSGFYLCAWEMSSGANVLTFGAGSRLTVL.